The next 18 T cell receptor beta chains were all read from a single sample in a study of T-cell memory formation after mild COVID-19. TCRdb recomputed calls from the 5' RACE reads with MiXCR, one row per CDR3 protein. This table holds about 540,000 distinct CDR3 sequences, about a fifth found once. Source material: PBMCs or a T cell subset sorted from them (not recorded which). The receptor source for this set is an adult woman who had mild COVID-19 (a few samples of this study predate the infection). Cell type and time point are not known.

This clonotype was seen only a few times. The chain employs TRBV25-1 and TRBJ1-5, with a tentative D call TRBD1 (6 bases). The CDR3 extends over 14 amino acids. Germline V lookup: CDR1 MGHDK, CDR2 SYGVNS. V lost 7 bases and J lost 4, with 14 bases in between. The CDR3 nucleotides are TGTGCCAGCAACGAGGGGGGGGGGAATCAGCCCCAGCATTTT. Encoded protein: CASNEGGGNQPQHF. Full variable domain (rest looked up from reference TRBV25-1 and TRBJ1-5): EADIYQTPRYLVIGTGKKITLECSQTMGHDKMYWYQQDPGMELHLIHYSYGVNSTEKGDLSSESTVSRIRTEHFPLTLESARPSHTSQYLCASNEGGGNQPQHFGDGTRLSIL.

The J gene is TRBJ1-3, the V gene TRBV6-5, with D possibly TRBD1 on 6 matching bases. The V and J ends lost 7 bases and 4 bases respectively, with 20 bases between them. The germline CDR1 and CDR2 sequences are MNHEY and SVGAGI. This CDR3 is 16 amino acids long. CDR3 sequence reads: CASTITHRALGNTIYF. In nucleotides, the CDR3 is TGTGCCAGCACCATTACTCACAGGGCTCTGGGAAACACCATATATTTT.

The chain links TRBV5-5 to TRBJ1-2, with D perhaps TRBD1 (5 bases). V lost 4 bases, J lost 8 bases, and 15 bases lay in between. The germline gives CDR1 SGHKS, CDR2 YYEKEE (reference sequence). The CDR3 contains 13 residues. The CDR3 reads CASSTPGDWGYTF. CDR3 coding DNA: TGTGCCAGCAGCACCCCGGGGGACTGGGGCTACACCTTC.

In regard to this clonotype: At one of its ends the junction is not consistent with the germline gene, which may arise from a read error. The CDR3 sequence is CSARVRGGQGLIF. The DNA of the CDR3 is TGCAGTGCTAGAGTAAGGGGTGGGCAGGGCCTTATCTTT. The chain has TRBV20-1 and TRBJ1-6; D possibly corresponds to TRBD1 (5 bases). The CDR3 totals 13 residues. Germline V gene data show CDR1 as DFQATT and CDR2 as SNEGSKA (reference sequence).

The chain is built from TRBV7-2 and TRBJ2-7; TRBD1 aligns across 9 bases. This CDR3 comprises 15 residues. Per germline, CDR1 SGHTA and CDR2 FQGNSA. The trim removed 4 bases at V and 0 bases at J, leaving 4 bases unmatched. The CDR3: CASSYGTGISYEQYF. The CDR3 bases are TGTGCCAGCAGCTATGGGACAGGGATCTCCTACGAGCAGTACTTC.

The chain links TRBV3-1 to TRBJ2-1; 10 bases are a match to TRBD1. The V and J ends lost 5 bases and 8 bases, in that order; junction bases with no gene match: 15. The CDR3 has 17 amino acids. Germline CDR1 LGHDT, CDR2 YNNKEL (reference sequence). In DNA form, the CDR3 reads TGTGCCAGCAGCGCCGCACCCGGGACAGGGGAAGTAGATGAGCAGTTCTTC. Residues: CASSAAPGTGEVDEQFF.

CDR3 region: CASLGDNSNQPQHF. The CDR3 bases are TGTGCCAGTCTAGGGGATAATAGCAATCAGCCCCAGCATTTT. The rearrangement joins TRBV18 to TRBJ1-5, with a tentative D call TRBD1 (5 bases). This CDR3 has 14 residues. Trimming took 9 bases from V and 0 from J, leaving 12 bases between them. Germline V gives CDR1 KGHSH, CDR2 LQKENI.

The chain has TRBV6-2 or TRBV6-3 and TRBJ2-1; 8 bases are a match to TRBD2. Per the germline V gene, CDR1 is MNHEY and CDR2 is SVGEGT. V was pared by 2 bases and J by 6 bases, with 3 bases of the junction left unmatched. The CDR3 sequence is 14 residues long. CDR3 protein: CASSYSGSPNEQFF. The CDR3 DNA follows: TGTGCCAGCAGTTACAGCGGGAGTCCCAATGAGCAGTTCTTC.

This clonotype was found a few times. V and J are TRBV15 and TRBJ1-1; D is possibly TRBD1 (5 bases). Trimming removed 5 bases at V and 11 bases at J, with 21 bases between. CDR3 length: 14 amino acids. Germline values: CDR1 LNHNV, CDR2 YYDKDF (reference sequence). CDR3 in DNA: TGTGCCACCAGCTCTCAACTCAGGGAATTTACGGCTTTCTTT. It encodes CATSSQLREFTAFF.

The count of this clonotype is one. The V gene is TRBV20-1, the J gene TRBJ1-1; 8 bases match TRBD1. Germline CDR1 DFQATT, CDR2 SNEGSKA (reference sequence). Trimming took 6 bases from V and 1 from J; bases not matched to a gene: 4. This CDR3 is built from 13 residues. CDR3 DNA sequence: TGCAGTGCCTGGGACAGGAAGAACACTGAAGCTTTCTTT. Amino acids: CSAWDRKNTEAFF.

The rearrangement joins TRBV7-2 to TRBJ1-6; the D is unclear. Germline V CDR1 and CDR2: SGHTA, FQGNSA. The CDR3 has 16 amino acids. V dropped 5 bases and J dropped 0 bases, with 11 bases sitting between them. This CDR3 reads CASSPQRSSYNSPLHF. In DNA form, the CDR3 reads TGTGCCAGCAGCCCACAACGGAGCTCCTATAATTCACCCCTCCACTTT. Looking up the rest from reference TRBV7-2 and TRBJ1-6 gives the full variable domain: GAGVSQSPSNKVTEKGKDVELRCDPISGHTALYWYRQSLGQGLEFLIYFQGNSAPDKSGLPSDRFSAERTGGSVSTLTIQRTQQEDSAVYLCASSPQRSSYNSPLHFGNGTRLTVT.

V usage is TRBV12-3 or TRBV12-4 and J usage is TRBJ1-2; the D is unclear. V was cut by 7 bases and J by 3 bases, with 15 bases left in between. The CDR3 extends over 14 amino acids. The CDR3 DNA reads TGTGCCAGCACCCCCGCCCGTAATTACTATGGCTACACCTTC. Encoded protein: CASTPARNYYGYTF.

This clonotype appeared a few times. The rearrangement uses TRBV7-2 and TRBJ1-2; D may be TRBD1 (6 bases). The V end was cut by 1 base, the J end by 3 bases, with 18 bases between. Germline V CDR1 and CDR2: SGHTA, FQGNSA. The length of the CDR3 is 17 residues. This CDR3 reads CASSLVQGFPGHYGYTF. Here the CDR3 DNA reads TGTGCCAGCAGCTTAGTACAGGGCTTCCCAGGGCACTATGGCTACACCTTC.

V and J are TRBV18 and TRBJ1-1; the D is unclear. CDR1 is KGHSH, CDR2 LQKENI, per germline. The ends were cut back, 3 bases at V and 6 bases at J, with 14 bases in the middle. This CDR3 has 14 amino acids. Written as DNA, the CDR3 is TGTGCCAGCTCACCCCTCAAAGACATCGCTGAAGCTTTCTTT. Amino acids: CASSPLKDIAEAFF.

This chain links TRBV7-2 with TRBJ2-2; D gene unclear. The germline V and J ends were trimmed by 1 base and 0 bases, with 9 bases remaining between them. The CDR3 has 16 residues. Germline V gene data show CDR1 as SGHTA and CDR2 as FQGNSA. The CDR3 loop is CASSLGWDPNTGELFF. In DNA, the CDR3 is TGTGCCAGCAGCTTAGGATGGGATCCGAACACCGGGGAGCTGTTTTTT.

The chain has TRBV7-9 and TRBJ2-7; D is perhaps TRBD1 or TRBD2 (6 bases each). The CDR3 contains 15 residues. Germline lookup yields CDR1 SEHNR and CDR2 FQNEAQ (reference sequence). V lost 4 bases and J lost 3, with 16 bases in between. The CDR3 protein is CASSSDRRGFYEQYF. The CDR3 DNA is TGTGCCAGCAGCTCCGACAGGCGGGGTTTCTACGAGCAGTACTTC.

The rearrangement uses TRBV30 and TRBJ2-2; D is uncertain. CDR3 length equals 15 residues. Germline V gives CDR1 GTSNPN, CDR2 SVGIG (reference sequence). The V gene lost 1 base and the J gene lost 8 bases, with 17 bases spanning the gap. The DNA of the CDR3 is TGTGCCTGGAGTGGTACGAACACCTCACCGGGGGAGCTGTTTTTT. It translates to CAWSGTNTSPGELFF.

A few counts support this clonotype. J is TRBJ1-5 and V is TRBV7-2, with D perhaps TRBD1 (5 bases). Trimming cost V 4 bases and J 0 bases, with 13 bases left between them. Germline-derived CDR1 and CDR2 are SGHTA and FQGNSA. The CDR3 length is 16 residues. CDR3 sequence: CASSSTEDLSNQPQHF. In DNA, the CDR3 is TGTGCCAGCAGCTCGACAGAGGACCTTAGCAATCAGCCCCAGCATTTT.